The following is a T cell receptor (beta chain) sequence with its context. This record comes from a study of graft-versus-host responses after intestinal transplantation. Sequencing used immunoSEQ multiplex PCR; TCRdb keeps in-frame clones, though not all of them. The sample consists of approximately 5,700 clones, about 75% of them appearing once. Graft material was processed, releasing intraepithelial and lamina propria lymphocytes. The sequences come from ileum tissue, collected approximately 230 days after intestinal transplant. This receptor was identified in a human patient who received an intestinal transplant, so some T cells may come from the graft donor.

The CDR3 nucleotides are TGTGCCAGCAGTTTGGGACCAGGAGGGATTATGTCACCCCTCCACTTT. Translating gives CASSLGPGGIMSPLHF. The chain employs TRBV28 and TRBJ1-6, with D possibly matching TRBD1 (5 bases). CDR3 size: 16 residues. CDR1 and CDR2 from the germline V gene are MDHEN and SYDVKM. V was pared by 3 bases and J by 10 bases, with 19 bases between.